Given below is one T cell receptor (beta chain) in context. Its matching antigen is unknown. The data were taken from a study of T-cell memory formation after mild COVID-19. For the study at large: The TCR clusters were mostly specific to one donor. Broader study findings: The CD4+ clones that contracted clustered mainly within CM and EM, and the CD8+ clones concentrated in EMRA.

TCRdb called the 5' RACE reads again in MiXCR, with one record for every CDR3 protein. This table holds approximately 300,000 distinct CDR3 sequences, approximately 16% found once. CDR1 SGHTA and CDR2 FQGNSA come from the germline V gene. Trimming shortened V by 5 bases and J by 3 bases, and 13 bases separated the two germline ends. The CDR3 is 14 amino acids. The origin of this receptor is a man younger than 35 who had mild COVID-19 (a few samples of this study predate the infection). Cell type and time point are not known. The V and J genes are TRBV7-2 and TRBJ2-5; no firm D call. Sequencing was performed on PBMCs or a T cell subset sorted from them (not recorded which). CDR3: CASSRFWPKETQYF. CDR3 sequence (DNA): TGTGCCAGCAGCCGTTTTTGGCCGAAAGAGACCCAGTACTTC.